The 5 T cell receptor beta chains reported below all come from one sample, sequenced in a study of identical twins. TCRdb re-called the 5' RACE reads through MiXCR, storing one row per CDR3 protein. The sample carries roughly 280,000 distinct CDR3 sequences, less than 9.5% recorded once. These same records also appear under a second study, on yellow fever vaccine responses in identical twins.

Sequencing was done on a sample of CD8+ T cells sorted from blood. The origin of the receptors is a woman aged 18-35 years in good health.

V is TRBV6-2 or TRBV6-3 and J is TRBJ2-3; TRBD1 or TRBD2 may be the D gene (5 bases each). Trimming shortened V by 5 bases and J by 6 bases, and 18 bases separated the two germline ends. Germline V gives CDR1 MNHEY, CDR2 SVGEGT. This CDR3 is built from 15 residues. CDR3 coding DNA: TGTGCCAGCAGTCCGACCAACCGGGGCCAGGATACGCAGTATTTT. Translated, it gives CASSPTNRGQDTQYF.

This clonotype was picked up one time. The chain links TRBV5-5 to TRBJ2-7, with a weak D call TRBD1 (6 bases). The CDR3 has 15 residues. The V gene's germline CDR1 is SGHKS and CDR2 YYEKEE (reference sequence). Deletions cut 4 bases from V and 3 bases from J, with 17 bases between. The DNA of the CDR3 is TGTGCCAGCAGCGGAATCATGGGGGCAGGCTACGAGCAGTACTTC. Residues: CASSGIMGAGYEQYF. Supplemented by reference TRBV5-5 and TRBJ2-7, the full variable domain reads DAGVTQSPTHLIKTRGQQVTLRCSPISGHKSVSWYQQVLGQGPQFIFQYYEKEERGRGNFPDRFSARQFPNYSSELNVNALLLGDSALYLCASSGIMGAGYEQYFGPGTRLTVT.

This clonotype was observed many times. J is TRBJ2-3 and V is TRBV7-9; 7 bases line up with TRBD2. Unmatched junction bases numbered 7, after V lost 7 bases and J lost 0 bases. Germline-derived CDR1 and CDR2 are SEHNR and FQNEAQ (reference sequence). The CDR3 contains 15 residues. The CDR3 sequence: CASTPSGSSTDTQYF. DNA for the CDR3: TGTGCCAGCACTCCTAGCGGTTCTAGCACAGATACGCAGTATTTT.

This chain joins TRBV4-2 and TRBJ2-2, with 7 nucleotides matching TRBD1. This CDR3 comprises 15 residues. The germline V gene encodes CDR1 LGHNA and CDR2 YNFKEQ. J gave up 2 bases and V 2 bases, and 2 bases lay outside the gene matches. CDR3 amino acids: CASSQRTGNTGELFF. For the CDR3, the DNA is TGTGCCAGCAGCCAAAGGACAGGCAACACCGGGGAGCTGTTTTTT.

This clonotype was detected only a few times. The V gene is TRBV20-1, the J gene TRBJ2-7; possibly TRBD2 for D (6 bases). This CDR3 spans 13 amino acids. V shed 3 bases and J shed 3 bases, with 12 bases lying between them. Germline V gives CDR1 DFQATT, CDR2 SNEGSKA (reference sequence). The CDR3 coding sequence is TGCAGTGCTAGTACCGGGAGAGGCTACGAGCAGTACTTC. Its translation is CSASTGRGYEQYF.